The sequence of this TCR beta chain was determined in a study of T-cell memory formation after mild COVID-19. A word on this clonotype: The antigen remains unidentified.

General observations from the study: CD4/CD8 balance characterized clones contracting day 15 to 85, and CD4+ skew characterized later expanders.

TCRdb re-derived calls from the 5' RACE reads in MiXCR, one entry per CDR3 protein. The sample consists of some 150,000 distinct CDR3 sequences, around 21% of them appearing once. The sequence came from an adult woman who had mild COVID-19 (a few samples of this study predate the infection). Cell type and time point are not known. The sequenced sample was PBMCs or a T cell subset sorted from them (not recorded which).

CDR3 sequence reads: CASKRQRDEQYF. The CDR3 region has the DNA TGTGCCAGCAAAAGACAGCGCGACGAGCAGTACTTC. The gene calls are TRBV3-1 and TRBJ2-7; TRBD1 might be the D (5 bases). Deletions cut 7 bases from V and 5 bases from J, with 12 bases between. This CDR3 comprises 12 residues. Germline V CDR1 and CDR2: LGHDT, YNNKEL (reference sequence).